The present TCR beta chain was sequenced within a study of T cell responses to AZD1222 COVID-19 vaccine. Study conclusions and caveats: Nearly half of spike-specific TCRs reportedly target unmutated variant regions.

CDR1 and CDR2 (germline): SGHRS, YFSETQ. The CDR3 is 15 residues long. Trimming cost V 4 bases and J 1 base, with 11 bases left between them. In regard to this clone: Its antigen is still unknown.

Measured with immunoSEQ multiplex PCR; TCRdb has only the in-frame clones, and not every one. The data contain roughly 66,000 clones, about 83% of them singletons. The source of this sequence is an adult in good health. The V gene is TRBV5-1, the J gene TRBJ1-4, with D possibly being TRBD1 (5 bases). The specimen was peripheral blood, collected on day 0 of AZD1222 vaccination. The DNA for the CDR3 is TGCGCCAGCAGCAACCAGGGAGGAACTAATGAAAAACTGTTTTTT. It is translated as CASSNQGGTNEKLFF.